These 31 T cell receptor beta chains originate from one sample sequenced in a study of blood T cells in healthy people across ages. The second PCR ran roughly 7 to 12 cycles with a sample-barcoded 5' primer and J-beta primers. TCRdb independently ran MiXCR on the 5' RACE reads; one entry per CDR3 protein. The repertoire includes approximately 800,000 distinct CDR3 sequences, about half of them detected once, and about a sixth sits in the top ten. What was sequenced was blood. The receptors here all came from a man older than 75 in good health.

This CDR3 reads CASASDRGREQYF. In DNA form, the CDR3 reads TGTGCCAGCGCATCGGACAGGGGCCGCGAGCAGTACTTC. The chain uses TRBV6-5 and TRBJ2-5; 9 bases agree with TRBD1. The DNA end is more similar to TRBJ2-7, so the J call may be wrong. The CDR3 has 13 amino acids. Germline values: CDR1 MNHEY, CDR2 SVGAGI.

A single count supports this clonotype. At one boundary the junction diverges from the germline segment, which might be a read error. The V gene is TRBV29-1, the J gene TRBJ2-5; D may be TRBD1 (6 bases). The CDR3 loop spans 12 amino acids. The germline V gene has CDR1 SQVTM and CDR2 ANQGSEA. This CDR3 is CSVEKDRGEQYF. The CDR3 DNA follows: TGCAGTGTTGAGAAGGACAGAGGGGAGCAGTACTTC.

The chain uses TRBV4-2 and TRBJ2-5, with D possibly TRBD2 on 5 matching bases. Trimming removed 1 base from V and 6 bases from J, with 18 bases in between. The CDR3 is made up of 16 amino acids. Germline V CDR1 and CDR2: LGHNA, YNFKEQ. The chain's CDR3 is CASSQGRVGAAKTQYF. The DNA for the CDR3 is TGTGCCAGCAGCCAAGGCAGAGTGGGAGCGGCGAAGACCCAGTACTTC.

V is TRBV5-1 and J is TRBJ2-4, with 7 bases fitting TRBD2. The CDR3 consists of 15 residues. V shed 0 bases, J shed 3 bases, and the junction held 3 bases outside the gene matches. CDR1 is SGHRS, CDR2 YFSETQ, per germline. The DNA of the CDR3 is TGCGCCAGCAGCTTGGCCGGGGACTACAAAAACATTCAGTACTTC. Amino acids: CASSLAGDYKNIQYF.

Concerning this clonotype: The germline gene is not matched at one end of the junction; a read error may be the cause. This sequence joins TRBV12-3 or TRBV12-4 and TRBJ2-5; 9 nucleotides align to TRBD2. CDR3 size: 13 residues. In nucleotides, the CDR3 is TGTGCCTGCAGGATAAGCGGGAGGGAGACCCAGTACTTC. Residues: CACRISGRETQYF.

The genes are TRBV5-6 and TRBJ2-7, with TRBD1 as a possible D gene (5 bases). The germline V gene encodes CDR1 SGHDT and CDR2 YYEEEE. Trimming stripped 4 bases from V and 0 bases from J, with 11 bases between. The CDR3 extends over 14 amino acids. This CDR3 is CASSGAQNSYEQYF. The DNA for the CDR3 is TGTGCCAGCAGCGGGGCGCAGAACTCCTACGAGCAGTACTTC.

In the case of this clonotype: A much bigger clone sits one base away, suggesting this may be a read error. The chain recombines TRBV3-1 with TRBJ2-1; 11 nucleotides match TRBD2. The CDR3 runs to 15 residues. Germline CDR1 is LGHDT and CDR2 is YNNKEL (reference sequence). The ends lost 3 bases at V and 10 bases at J; junction bases unmatched: 8. CDR3 loop: CASSQTTSGNVEQFF. CDR3 coding DNA: TGTGCCAGCAGCCAGACGACTAGCGGGAACGTCGAGCAGTTCTTC.

At least ten counts were recorded for this clonotype. The gene calls are TRBV5-5 and TRBJ2-3; D remains ambiguous. Between the trimmed V and J ends, which lost 4 bases and 5 bases, there was a span of 14 bases. The CDR3 extends over 14 amino acids. The V gene's germline CDR1 is SGHKS and CDR2 YYEKEE (reference sequence). Written as DNA, the CDR3 is TGTGCCAGCAGCCTCCTCTCCGGGCTAGATACGCAGTATTTT. Translating it yields CASSLLSGLDTQYF.

This chain joins TRBV27 and TRBJ2-7, with 9 bases that match TRBD1. Trimming removed 5 bases from V and 5 bases from J; junction bases left unmatched: 10. The CDR3 has 15 amino acids. Per the germline V gene, CDR1 is MNHEY and CDR2 is SMNVEV (reference sequence). The CDR3 coding sequence is TGTGCCAGCAGTCCCACCGGACAGGGGTCGAACGAGCAGTACTTC. Amino acids: CASSPTGQGSNEQYF.

In its sample, this clonotype was seen a few times. CDR3 amino acids: CASSVTGGENTGELFF. The DNA of the CDR3 is TGTGCCAGCAGCGTTACAGGGGGCGAGAACACCGGGGAGCTGTTTTTT. The V call is TRBV7-3, the J call TRBJ2-2, with TRBD1 matching over 9 bases. Germline V gives CDR1 SGHTA, CDR2 FQGTGA. V trimming: 5 bases; J trimming: 1 base; junction bases outside the gene matches: 5. The CDR3 is 16 amino acids.

This rearrangement joins TRBV12-3 or TRBV12-4 to TRBJ2-3; D not certain. Trimming took off 7 bases at V and 0 bases at J, with 14 bases between the two ends. The CDR3 is 15 amino acids. The CDR3 coding sequence is TGTGCCAGCACCCCCCCGAGCCCAAGCACAGATACGCAGTATTTT. Its translation is CASTPPSPSTDTQYF.

Remarks on this clonotype: One end of the junction varies from germline; a read error may be responsible. The chain uses TRBV23-1 and TRBJ2-3; the D gene is possibly TRBD2 (7 bases). TRBV23-1 counts as an open reading frame of uncertain function. CDR3 length: 17 residues. The CDR3: CTSSQLWGGKSTDTQYF. Here the CDR3 DNA reads TGCACCAGCAGTCAATTATGGGGGGGCAAAAGCACAGATACGCAGTATTTT.

This clonotype has more than one count but fewer than ten. The gene calls are TRBV20-1 and TRBJ2-7, with 8 bases aligning to TRBD2. This CDR3 is 15 amino acids long. Germline CDR1 is DFQATT and CDR2 is SNEGSKA (reference sequence). V dropped 4 bases and J dropped 4; count of bases not matched to a gene: 12. CDR3 sequence: CSATPQSGSGYEQYF. CDR3 nucleotide sequence: TGCAGTGCTACCCCTCAAAGCGGGAGCGGGTACGAGCAGTACTTC.

V usage is TRBV12-3 or TRBV12-4 and J usage is TRBJ2-2; D might be TRBD1 (6 bases). The CDR3 has 15 amino acids. Trimming took 1 base from V and 5 from J, leaving 11 bases between them. The CDR3 loop reads CASSLGGHQTGELFF. The CDR3 DNA follows: TGTGCCAGCAGTTTAGGGGGACACCAAACCGGGGAGCTGTTTTTT.

The chain links TRBV7-2 to TRBJ2-1; TRBD2 might be the D (6 bases). CDR1 and CDR2 (germline): SGHTA, FQGNSA. The CDR3 has 12 residues. With 4 bases removed from V and 15 bases from J, the gap between germline ends came to 16 bases. The CDR3: CASSSIRDSSFF. In DNA, the CDR3 is TGTGCCAGCAGCTCCATACGGGACTCGTCGTTCTTC. Full variable domain (remainder filled in from reference TRBV7-2 and TRBJ2-1): GAGVSQSPSNKVTEKGKDVELRCDPISGHTALYWYRQSLGQGLEFLIYFQGNSAPDKSGLPSDRFSAERTGGSVSTLTIQRTQQEDSAVYLCASSSIRDSSFFGPGTRLTVL.

As to this clonotype: The junction and the germline gene differ at one end; a read error may be behind it. The rearrangement links TRBV27 to TRBJ1-2; D is ambiguous. The CDR3 totals 14 residues. The germline V gene encodes CDR1 MNHEY and CDR2 SMNVEV (reference sequence). CDR3 bases: TGTGCCAGCAGTGTATCTGGGGTCGGCTATGGCTACACCTTC. Translation: CASSVSGVGYGYTF.

The gene calls are TRBV6-6 and TRBJ1-2, with TRBD1 matching 8 bases. This CDR3 is built from 13 residues. V lost 7 bases to trimming and J lost 8 bases; unmatched junction nucleotides: 9. Germline V gene data show CDR1 as MNHNY and CDR2 as SVGAGI (reference sequence). CDR3: CASTTQGASGYTF. In DNA, the CDR3 is TGTGCCAGCACCACCCAGGGGGCGTCAGGCTACACCTTC.

The chain recombines TRBV28 with TRBJ2-1, with TRBD2 matching over 12 bases. The J call may be in error: the DNA end matches TRBJ2-7 better. CDR3 length: 16 amino acids. CDR1 and CDR2 (germline): MDHEN, SYDVKM. The CDR3 sequence is CASSRTSGKSYNEQYF. The CDR3 DNA sequence: TGTGCCAGCAGTAGGACTAGCGGGAAGAGCTACAATGAGCAGTACTTC.

This chain joins TRBV6-1 and TRBJ2-1, with 7 bases identical to TRBD2. The germline CDR1 and CDR2 sequences are MNHNS and SASEGT. The junction had 10 bases not matched to a gene; V was cut back by 5 bases and J by 0 bases. The CDR3 length is 17 residues. The DNA of the CDR3 is TGTGCCAGCAGTCGGCGACTAGCCGGGCGCTCCTACAATGAGCAGTTCTTC. It specifies CASSRRLAGRSYNEQFF.

The rearrangement links TRBV20-1 to TRBJ2-6; D remains unclear. Germline lookup yields CDR1 DFQATT and CDR2 SNEGSKA (reference sequence). V was pared by 0 bases and J by 0 bases, with 12 bases between. This CDR3 spans 17 amino acids. The CDR3 loop is CSARDLRLNSGANVLTF. The CDR3 nucleotides are TGCAGTGCTAGAGATTTGCGGCTCAACTCTGGGGCCAACGTCCTGACTTTC.

The chain is built from TRBV2 and TRBJ1-5; D gene uncertain. Germline V CDR1 and CDR2: SNHLY, FYNNEI. CDR3 length equals 13 residues. V dropped 6 bases and J dropped 6 bases, with 12 bases sitting between them. CDR3 DNA: TGTGCCAGCAGCATAGGCTGGCGTCAGCCCCAGCATTTT. Protein sequence: CASSIGWRQPQHF.

This clonotype was detected a few times. The chain is built from TRBV7-9 and TRBJ2-7; D is ambiguous. Germline V gives CDR1 SEHNR, CDR2 FQNEAQ (reference sequence). The ends were cut back, 2 bases at V and 4 bases at J, with 6 bases in the middle. CDR3 size: 12 residues. In DNA form, the CDR3 reads TGTGCCAGCAGCTTAAACTGGTACGAGCAGTACTTC. Amino acids: CASSLNWYEQYF. The entire variable domain, with the rest obtained from reference TRBV7-9 and TRBJ2-7, is as follows: DTGVSQNPRHKITKRGQNVTFRCDPISEHNRLYWYRQTLGQGPEFLTYFQNEAQLEKSRLLSDRFSAERPKGSFSTLEIQRTEQGDSAMYLCASSLNWYEQYFGPGTRLTVT.

There are many counts of this clonotype. The J gene is TRBJ2-3, the V gene TRBV7-2; no reliable D call. V shed 1 base and J shed 0 bases, with 8 bases lying between them. This CDR3 contains 15 residues. Germline CDR1 is SGHTA and CDR2 is FQGNSA. The CDR3 sequence: CASSLEGYSTDTQYF. DNA for the CDR3: TGTGCCAGCAGCTTAGAAGGCTATAGCACAGATACGCAGTATTTT.

V gene TRBV20-1 combines with J gene TRBJ1-2; 10 bases agree with TRBD1. Germline CDR1 DFQATT, CDR2 SNEGSKA (reference sequence). Losses at the gene ends were 0 bases for V and 0 bases for J; bases not matched to a gene: 4. The CDR3 is 16 residues long. The DNA of the CDR3 is TGCAGTGCTAGAGATTACGGACAGGGGGCTAACTATGGCTACACCTTC. It specifies CSARDYGQGANYGYTF.

The CDR3 sequence is CASSLGGSGRRTDTQYF. The CDR3 nucleotides are TGTGCCAGCAGCTTGGGGGGTAGCGGAAGACGCACAGATACGCAGTATTTT. The V call is TRBV5-6, the J call TRBJ2-3; D is possibly TRBD2 (6 bases). Trimming cost V 0 bases and J 1 base, with 15 bases left between them. The CDR3 extends over 17 amino acids. Germline V CDR1 and CDR2: SGHDT, YYEEEE.

This clonotype has only a few counts. This chain joins TRBV12-3 or TRBV12-4 and TRBJ1-1; D ambiguous. The CDR3 extends over 12 amino acids. Deletions cut 6 bases from V and 4 bases from J, with 9 bases between. The CDR3 DNA reads TGTGCCAGCAGCCTTCACGGCACTGAAGCTTTCTTT. This gives the protein CASSLHGTEAFF.

The chain uses TRBV28 and TRBJ1-2; possible D gene TRBD1, 6 bases. Trimming removed 5 bases from V and 7 bases from J, with 14 bases in between. The germline V gene has CDR1 MDHEN and CDR2 SYDVKM. This CDR3 has 13 residues. CDR3 residues: CASSLQGVGGYTF. CDR3 nucleotides: TGTGCCAGCAGTCTACAGGGAGTTGGTGGCTACACCTTC.

The chain links TRBV29-1 to TRBJ2-1, with 7 bases aligning to TRBD1. CDR1 SQVTM and CDR2 ANQGSEA come from the germline V gene. The CDR3 length is 18 residues. J gave up 7 bases and V 5 bases, and 23 bases lay outside the gene matches. The CDR3 DNA sequence: TGCAGCGTTCCCCTGGACAGTCACAGGGGATTGAGAAAGAATGAGCAGTTCTTC. Translating gives CSVPLDSHRGLRKNEQFF.

The chain links TRBV27 to TRBJ2-3; 11 bases map to TRBD2. The CDR3 length is 17 residues. Germline V gives CDR1 MNHEY, CDR2 SMNVEV (reference sequence). V shed 9 bases, J shed 5 bases, and the junction held 16 bases outside the gene matches. The chain's CDR3 is CARCLAGTSGPKDTQYF. The CDR3 DNA reads TGTGCCAGGTGTCTAGCCGGGACTAGCGGCCCTAAAGATACGCAGTATTTT.

This sequence joins TRBV6-2 or TRBV6-3 and TRBJ1-1; D ambiguous. With 2 bases removed from V and 7 bases from J, the gap between germline ends came to 8 bases. Germline CDR1 is MNHEY and CDR2 is SVGEGT. The CDR3 runs 12 residues. The CDR3 sequence: CASSYPSSEAFF. The CDR3 bases are TGTGCCAGCAGTTACCCCTCCAGTGAAGCTTTCTTT.

This chain joins TRBV5-1 and TRBJ1-2, with a possible D match to TRBD1 (5 bases). The germline gives CDR1 SGHRS, CDR2 YFSETQ. The germline V and J ends were trimmed by 1 base and 6 bases, with 10 bases remaining between them. The CDR3 spans 13 residues. The CDR3 loop is CASSLTQGHGYTF. The CDR3 DNA sequence: TGCGCCAGCAGCTTGACTCAGGGCCATGGCTACACCTTC.